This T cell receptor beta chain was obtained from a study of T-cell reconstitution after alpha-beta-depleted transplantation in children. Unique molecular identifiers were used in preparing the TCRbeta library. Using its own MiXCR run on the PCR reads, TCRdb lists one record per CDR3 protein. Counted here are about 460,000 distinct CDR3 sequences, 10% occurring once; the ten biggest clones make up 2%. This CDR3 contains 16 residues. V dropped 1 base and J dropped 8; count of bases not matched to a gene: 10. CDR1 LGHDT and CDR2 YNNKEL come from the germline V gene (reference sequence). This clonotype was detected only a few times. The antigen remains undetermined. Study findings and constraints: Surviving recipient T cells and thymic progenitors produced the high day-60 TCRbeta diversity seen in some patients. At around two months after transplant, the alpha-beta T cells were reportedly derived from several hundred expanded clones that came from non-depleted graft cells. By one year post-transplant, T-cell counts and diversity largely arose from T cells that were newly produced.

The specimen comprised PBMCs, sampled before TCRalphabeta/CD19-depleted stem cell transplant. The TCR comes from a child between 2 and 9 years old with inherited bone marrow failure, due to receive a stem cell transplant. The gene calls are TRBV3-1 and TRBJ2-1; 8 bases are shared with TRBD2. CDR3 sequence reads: CASSQVLGSGSDEQFF. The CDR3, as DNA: TGTGCCAGCAGCCAAGTCCTGGGAAGCGGGAGTGATGAGCAGTTCTTC.